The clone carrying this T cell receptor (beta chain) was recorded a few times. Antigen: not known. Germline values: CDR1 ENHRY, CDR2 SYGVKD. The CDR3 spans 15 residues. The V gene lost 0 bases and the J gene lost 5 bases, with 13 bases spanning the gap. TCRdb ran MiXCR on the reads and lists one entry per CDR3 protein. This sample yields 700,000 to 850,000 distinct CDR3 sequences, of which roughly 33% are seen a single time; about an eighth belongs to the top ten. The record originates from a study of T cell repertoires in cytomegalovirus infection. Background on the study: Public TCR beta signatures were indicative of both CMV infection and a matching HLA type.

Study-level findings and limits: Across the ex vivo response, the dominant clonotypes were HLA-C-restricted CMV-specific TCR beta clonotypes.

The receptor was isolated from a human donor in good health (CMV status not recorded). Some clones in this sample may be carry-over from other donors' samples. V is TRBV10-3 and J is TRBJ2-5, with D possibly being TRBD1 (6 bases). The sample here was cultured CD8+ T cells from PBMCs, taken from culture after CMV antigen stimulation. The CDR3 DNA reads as TGTGCCATCAGTGAGTCCCGGGACATGAGGGAGACCCAGTACTTC. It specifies CAISESRDMRETQYF.